The TCR beta chain under discussion was sequenced for a study of shared clonotypes between healthy human individuals. Study-level findings and limits: Sequencing depth was expected to influence donor clonotype sharing.

Only in-frame clones appear in the TCRdb table, and some are missing; sequencing was by immunoSEQ multiplex PCR. The sample contains millions of clones, just over 90% of which appear only once. Germline CDR1 reads MNHNY; CDR2 reads SVGAGI (reference sequence). The CDR3 sequence is 12 residues long. Turning to this clone: The antigen is not known.

The sequencing sample was made of naive CD4+ T cells sorted from blood. Subset defined: CD45RA+ positively selected. The chain uses TRBV6-6 and TRBJ2-5; a weak D match, TRBD1 (5 bases). The assigned J gene may be wrong: the sequence end matches TRBJ2-7 better. The clonotype originates from a young man in good health. Written as DNA, the CDR3 is TGTGCCAGCGGTCCAGGGACCTACGAGCAGTACTTC. Residues: CASGPGTYEQYF.